One and the same sample provided the 13 T cell receptor beta chains below, sequenced in a study of blood T cells in healthy people across ages. Using a J-beta primer mix together with a sample-barcoded 5' primer, a second PCR was run for 7 to 11 cycles. Via MiXCR, TCRdb re-called the 5' RACE reads, giving one row per CDR3 protein. This table has 1.5 million to 2 million distinct CDR3 sequences, 34% appearing once. Sequenced: blood. The receptors here all came from a woman in her 30s in good health.

The chain recombines TRBV29-1 with TRBJ1-1, with a tentative D call TRBD1 (5 bases). The CDR3 totals 13 residues. The V end lost 2 bases, the J end lost 1 base, and 8 bases lay between the germline ends. CDR1 and CDR2 (germline): SQVTM, ANQGSEA. CDR3 in DNA: TGCAGCGTTGAACTCGGGACGAACACTGAAGCTTTCTTT. Residues: CSVELGTNTEAFF.

Many counts were recorded for this clonotype. The rearrangement links TRBV12-3 or TRBV12-4 to TRBJ1-5, with a possible D match to TRBD1 (5 bases). This CDR3 has 13 amino acids. V lost 3 bases to trimming and J lost 5 bases, with 8 bases between them. CDR3 loop: CASSLGLDQPQHF. The CDR3 DNA follows: TGTGCCAGCAGTTTGGGGCTCGATCAGCCCCAGCATTTT.

This sequence joins TRBV20-1 and TRBJ2-7; TRBD1 might be the D (6 bases). The CDR3 totals 16 residues. Deletions cut 1 base from V and 0 bases from J, with 16 bases between. Looked up from germline, CDR1 is DFQATT and CDR2 is SNEGSKA (reference sequence). As DNA, the CDR3 is TGCAGTGCTAGAGGAACAGGGTCGTCATACTCCTACGAGCAGTACTTC. Encoded protein: CSARGTGSSYSYEQYF.

Details on this clonotype: One end of the junction fails to match germline, which may point to a read error. The genes are TRBV2 and TRBJ1-5; TRBD1 matches at 7 bases. Germline CDR1 reads SNHLY; CDR2 reads FYNNEI. The CDR3 runs 15 residues. CDR3 DNA sequence: TGTGCCAGCAGTCCCGACAGGGCTGGCAATCAGCTCCAGCATTTT. Amino acids: CASSPDRAGNQLQHF.

Only a few counts were recorded for this clonotype. The CDR3 loop reads CASSTGQDIYGYTF. The CDR3, as DNA: TGTGCCAGCAGTACGGGACAGGATATCTATGGCTACACCTTC. The chain uses TRBV2 and TRBJ1-2; 8 bases map to TRBD1. This CDR3 comprises 14 residues. Germline loops: CDR1 SNHLY, CDR2 FYNNEI. V lost 5 bases to trimming and J lost 4 bases; unmatched junction nucleotides: 6.

To note about this clonotype: An end of the junction does not agree with germline; a read error may underlie this. This chain connects TRBV10-3 to TRBJ2-1, with 9 bases identical to TRBD2. The CDR3 runs 15 residues. CDR1 ENHRY and CDR2 SYGVKD come from the germline V gene. The CDR3, as DNA: TGTGCCATCAGTGAGTCTGCGGGGGGGTACAATGAGCAGTCCTTC. This translates into CAISESAGGYNEQSF.

This chain uses TRBV20-1 with TRBJ2-3; 7 positions match TRBD2. The CDR3 runs to 14 residues. V shed 3 bases and J 6 bases; nucleotides not matched to a gene: 9. Per germline, CDR1 DFQATT and CDR2 SNEGSKA (reference sequence). The CDR3 bases are TGCAGTGCTAGTCTTGCTAGCGGAGGGGATACGCAGTATTTT. The encoded protein is CSASLASGGDTQYF.

This clonotype was detected a few times. The chain has TRBV10-3 and TRBJ2-5, with 8 positions matching TRBD1. The CDR3 covers 15 residues. Germline V lookup: CDR1 ENHRY, CDR2 SYGVKD. V gave up 8 bases and J gave up 2 bases; unmatched junction bases: 10. CDR3 bases: TGTGCCATCGATCAACCGGGACAGGCGCAAGAGACCCAGTACTTC. It specifies CAIDQPGQAQETQYF.

This clonotype was found a few times. The chain recombines TRBV4-1 with TRBJ2-7; 8 nucleotides agree with TRBD1. Trimming took 4 bases from V and 2 from J; bases not matched to a gene: 10. CDR1 is MGHRA and CDR2 is YSYEKL in the germline V gene. This CDR3 region has 16 residues. The CDR3 nucleotides read TGCGCCAGCAGCCCCTCCTCCGGGACAGGCGCCTACGAGCAGTACTTC. It translates to CASSPSSGTGAYEQYF.

This clonotype was counted a few times. The rearrangement uses TRBV7-8 and TRBJ2-7, with D tentatively TRBD1 or TRBD2 (6 bases each). V lost 2 bases, J lost 0 bases, and 8 bases lay in between. The CDR3 length is 14 residues. The V gene's germline CDR1 is SGHVS and CDR2 FQNEAQ. Here the CDR3 DNA reads TGTGCCAGCAGCTTAAGGGGGGTCTCCTACGAGCAGTACTTC. The encoded protein is CASSLRGVSYEQYF.

The chain is built from TRBV4-1 and TRBJ2-2, with TRBD2 matching over 7 bases. Germline V lookup: CDR1 MGHRA, CDR2 YSYEKL. Unmatched junction bases numbered 2, after V lost 1 base and J lost 0 bases. CDR3 length: 16 residues. This CDR3 is CASSQGRGANTGELFF. For the CDR3, the DNA is TGCGCCAGCAGCCAAGGACGGGGGGCGAACACCGGGGAGCTGTTTTTT.

As regards this clonotype: At one end the junction does not follow the germline gene, possibly because of a read error. The chain uses TRBV6-6 and TRBJ1-1; D gene ambiguous. Per the germline V gene, CDR1 is MNHNY and CDR2 is SVGAGI (reference sequence). The CDR3 is 13 amino acids. CDR3 amino acids: CASGYNGNTEAFF. CDR3 coding DNA: TGTGCCAGCGGTTACAATGGGAACACTGAAGCTTTCTTT.

This clonotype was seen only a few times. The CDR3 here is CASSFFKGNQPQHF. DNA for the CDR3: TGTGCCAGCAGTTTTTTTAAGGGGAATCAGCCCCAGCATTTT. The chain is built from TRBV28 and TRBJ1-5; possible D gene TRBD1, 5 bases. Germline CDR1 is MDHEN and CDR2 is SYDVKM. The germline V and J ends were trimmed by 3 bases and 4 bases, with 10 bases remaining between them. The CDR3 runs to 14 residues.